The 7 T cell receptor beta chains reported below all come from one sample, sequenced in a study of Ad26.COV2.S vaccination and SARS-CoV-2 variants. The method was immunoSEQ multiplex PCR; TCRdb's version includes in-frame clones alone and lacks a portion of them. Among around 300,000 clones, approximately 90% were seen once, and the ten largest hold roughly 5%. Noted treatment: about 20 received Ad26.COV2.S at low or high dose, single or two shots; 5 received placebo; per-sample allocation not given. Specimen acquisition occurred on day 63 following the initial vaccine or placebo injection. This specimen consisted of peripheral blood, obtained in a trial of Ad26.COV2.S vaccine versus placebo. The origin of the receptors is a person between 18 and 65 years old who received the Ad26.COV2.S COVID-19 vaccine or a placebo.

The chain links TRBV7-2 to TRBJ2-1; 8 bases are shared with TRBD2. The CDR3 covers 16 residues. The junction had 11 bases not matched to a gene; V was cut back by 5 bases and J by 5 bases. The germline V gene encodes CDR1 SGHTA and CDR2 FQGNSA. CDR3 nucleotides: TGTGCCAGCAGCCTCCGACCGGGGGGGGCAAACAATGAGCAGTTCTTC. Translated, it gives CASSLRPGGANNEQFF.

This chain joins TRBV6-5 and TRBJ1-2, with a weak D call TRBD1 (6 bases). The length of the CDR3 is 15 residues. The V gene's germline CDR1 is MNHEY and CDR2 SVGAGI. V gave up 2 bases and J gave up 8 bases, with 18 bases separating them. The CDR3: CASSYGLRGRQGYTF. As DNA, the CDR3 is TGTGCCAGCAGTTACGGTCTCAGGGGACGGCAAGGCTACACCTTC.

This chain connects TRBV19 to TRBJ1-5; D gene unclear. The V and J ends lost 1 base and 5 bases respectively, with 6 bases between them. This CDR3 region has 13 residues. The germline gives CDR1 LNHDA, CDR2 SQIVND (reference sequence). The CDR3 region is CASSIGRYQPQHF. The CDR3 DNA follows: TGTGCCAGTAGTATAGGCCGATATCAGCCCCAGCATTTT.

The rearrangement joins TRBV6-5 to TRBJ1-6, with no clear D. V lost 7 bases and J 6 bases, leaving 10 bases between the germline ends. CDR1 and CDR2 from the germline V gene are MNHEY and SVGAGI. The length of the CDR3 is 13 residues. The CDR3 nucleotides read TGTGCCAGCACCGTGACAAGTAATTCACCCCTCCACTTT. It encodes CASTVTSNSPLHF.

The rearrangement joins TRBV19 to TRBJ1-1; the D gene is possibly TRBD1 (5 bases). Germline CDR1 reads LNHDA; CDR2 reads SQIVND (reference sequence). The ends were cut back, 6 bases at V and 2 bases at J, with 19 bases in the middle. The CDR3 covers 16 residues. CDR3 nucleotide sequence: TGTGCCAGTAGACCGGGACCTACCGCGATAAACACTGAAGCTTTCTTT. Its protein product is CASRPGPTAINTEAFF.

In DNA form, the CDR3 reads TGTGCCAGCAGCGGCAGGGTTGAGGAGACCCAGTACTTC. It translates to CASSGRVEETQYF. V gene TRBV5-4 combines with J gene TRBJ2-5, with TRBD1 as a possible D gene (5 bases). The CDR3 consists of 13 residues. Germline CDR1 SGHNT, CDR2 YYREEE (reference sequence). V was pared by 4 bases and J by 5 bases, with 12 bases between.

The genes are TRBV10-3 and TRBJ2-7; 7 bases map to TRBD2. The length of the CDR3 is 14 residues. CDR1 and CDR2 (germline): ENHRY, SYGVKD. V shed 10 bases and J 2 bases; nucleotides not matched to a gene: 11. CDR3 sequence (DNA): TGTGCCACAGGTAAGCGGGAACCACCCTACGAGCAGTACTTC. Translating it yields CATGKREPPYEQYF.